The 28 T cell receptor beta chains reported below all come from one sample, sequenced in a study of blood T cell repertoires in COVID-19. TCRdb's copy holds only in-frame clones and misses some; the assay was immunoSEQ multiplex PCR. The repertoire consists of under 250,000 clones, with about four fifths occurring once and the leading ten covering about 12%. The sequenced sample consisted of peripheral blood. Receptors originate from a woman aged 40 to 50 with acute or convalescent COVID-19.

The chain links TRBV11-2 to TRBJ2-3, with TRBD1 matching over 9 bases. The ends lost 7 bases at V and 7 bases at J; junction bases unmatched: 12. CDR1 SGHAT and CDR2 FQNNGV come from the germline V gene. This CDR3 comprises 15 residues. CDR3 nucleotide sequence: TGTGCCAGCACCCACGGTACAGGGGGCGCATATACGCAGTATTTT. Translated, it gives CASTHGTGGAYTQYF.

The chain employs TRBV9 and TRBJ2-4; 8 bases line up with TRBD2. Germline V lookup: CDR1 SGDLS, CDR2 YYNGEE. With 0 bases clipped from V and 0 bases from J, the junction kept 5 bases outside the gene matches. CDR3 length equals 17 residues. CDR3: CASSVVGLAGAKNIQYF. The CDR3 DNA sequence: TGTGCCAGCAGCGTAGTAGGGCTAGCGGGAGCCAAAAACATTCAGTACTTC.

This chain links TRBV14 with TRBJ2-5, with TRBD1 matching 7 bases. In germline, CDR1 is SGHDN, CDR2 FVKESK. Trimming took 0 bases from V and 1 from J; bases not matched to a gene: 5. This CDR3 is built from 16 residues. As DNA, the CDR3 is TGTGCCAGCAGCCAAGATAGAGGACAGGTCCAAGAGACCCAGTACTTC. Amino acid sequence: CASSQDRGQVQETQYF.

This clone occurred once. CDR3: CSAYRGETQYF. CDR3 sequence (DNA): TGCAGTGCTTACAGGGGGGAGACCCAGTACTTC. This chain links TRBV20-1 with TRBJ2-5; 8 positions match TRBD1. The CDR3 is 11 residues long. CDR1 is DFQATT and CDR2 is SNEGSKA in the germline V gene (reference sequence). Trimming at V came to 5 bases and at J to 5 bases, leaving 1 base not matched to a gene.

This CDR3 reads CASSLRTSGSMAGYEQYF. CDR3 sequence (DNA): TGTGCCAGCAGCTTACGGACTAGCGGGAGCATGGCTGGATACGAGCAGTACTTC. This chain joins TRBV7-2 and TRBJ2-7, with 13 nucleotides matching TRBD2. CDR1 is SGHTA, CDR2 FQGNSA, per germline. The CDR3 loop spans 18 amino acids. V lost 2 bases and J lost 4; bases outside the gene matches: 11.

The V and J genes are TRBV7-2 and TRBJ1-5; D ambiguous. Trimming shortened V by 5 bases and J by 4 bases, and 12 bases separated the two germline ends. From germline, CDR1 is SGHTA and CDR2 FQGNSA. The CDR3 covers 14 residues. DNA of the CDR3: TGTGCCAGCAGCCCTACCCCCGGGAATCAGCCCCAGCATTTT. It translates to CASSPTPGNQPQHF.

The chain couples TRBV2 to TRBJ2-7; TRBD2 might be the D (5 bases). V shed 4 bases and J shed 0 bases, with 10 bases lying between them. The V gene's germline CDR1 is SNHLY and CDR2 FYNNEI. The CDR3 spans 14 residues. DNA of the CDR3: TGTGCCAGCAGTGTTTTGGAGGACTCCTACGAGCAGTACTTC. Protein product: CASSVLEDSYEQYF.

This sequence joins TRBV5-8 and TRBJ2-1, with 12 nucleotides matching TRBD2. The CDR3 extends over 15 amino acids. Germline assignment: CDR1 SGHTS and CDR2 YDEGEE. After removal of 2 bases from V and 8 bases from J, the junction contained 5 bases not matched to a gene. The CDR3 DNA sequence: TGTGCCAGCAGCTTTGGAAGACTAGCGGGGGATGAGCAGTTCTTC. This sequence encodes CASSFGRLAGDEQFF.

The J gene is TRBJ2-7, the V gene TRBV7-8, with 7 bases identical to TRBD1. CDR1 and CDR2 (germline): SGHVS, FQNEAQ. V trimming: 11 bases; J trimming: 0 bases; junction bases outside the gene matches: 7. CDR3 length: 13 amino acids. Here the CDR3 DNA reads TGTGCCGGCCGGGACAGTGACTCCTACGAGCAGTACTTC. Its protein product is CAGRDSDSYEQYF.

The CDR3 here is CASRIGQGLSYEQYF. In DNA, the CDR3 is TGTGCCAGCAGGATCGGACAGGGCCTCTCCTACGAGCAGTACTTC. The chain recombines TRBV11-2 with TRBJ2-7, with 8 bases matching TRBD1. J was trimmed by 0 bases and V by 6 bases; bases with no gene match: 7. CDR1 and CDR2 from the germline V gene are SGHAT and FQNNGV. The CDR3 length is 15 residues.

The chain joins TRBV3-1 (or the pseudogene TRBV3-2) to TRBJ1-6; 8 bases align to TRBD1. This CDR3 has 17 residues. V lost 2 bases, J lost 0 bases, and 3 bases stayed unmatched. Per germline, CDR1 LGHDT and CDR2 YNNKEL (reference sequence). CDR3: CASSQTGGSSYNSPLHF. The CDR3 nucleotides are TGTGCCAGCAGCCAAACAGGGGGGAGCTCCTATAATTCACCCCTCCACTTT.

The gene calls are TRBV6-6 and TRBJ2-1; 8 bases fit TRBD1. V shed 7 bases and J 4 bases; nucleotides not matched to a gene: 6. CDR3 length: 14 amino acids. The germline CDR1 and CDR2 sequences are MNHNY and SVGAGI (reference sequence). The CDR3 region has the DNA TGTGCCAGCACGAGTGGACAGGGATACAATGAGCAGTTCTTC. Protein: CASTSGQGYNEQFF.

The rearrangement links TRBV11-2 to TRBJ2-7, with D unclear. This CDR3 is built from 12 residues. Germline assignment: CDR1 SGHAT and CDR2 FQNNGV. Trimming took 0 bases from V and 6 from J, leaving 6 bases between them. DNA for the CDR3: TGTGCCAGCAGCTTAGATCATCCCGAGCAGTACTTC. Amino acids: CASSLDHPEQYF.

This clone has only one observation. The chain has TRBV11-2 and TRBJ2-7; no reliable D call. Germline CDR1 reads SGHAT; CDR2 reads FQNNGV. There are 14 residues in the CDR3. V was cut by 2 bases and J by 1 base, with 9 bases left in between. The CDR3 DNA is TGTGCCAGCAGCTTAAGAACACAGTCCTACGAGCAGTACTTC. This sequence encodes CASSLRTQSYEQYF.

This clone occurred once. J is TRBJ1-6 and V is TRBV6-6; 8 positions match TRBD1. The CDR3 spans 14 residues. J was trimmed by 8 bases and V by 2 bases; bases with no gene match: 2. CDR1 and CDR2 from the germline V gene are MNHNY and SVGAGI (reference sequence). The CDR3 reads CASSYAGGDSPLHF. The CDR3 nucleotides read TGTGCCAGCAGTTACGCAGGGGGCGATTCACCCCTCCACTTT.

The chain combines TRBV6-5 with TRBJ1-2; maybe TRBD1 (5 bases). This CDR3 is 11 amino acids long. Trimming took off 8 bases at V and 4 bases at J, with 8 bases between the two ends. CDR1 is MNHEY, CDR2 SVGAGI, per germline. This CDR3 is CASYQGYGYTF. CDR3 in DNA: TGTGCCAGCTATCAGGGCTATGGCTACACCTTC.

This chain links TRBV14 with TRBJ2-1; a possible D gene is TRBD2 (6 bases). Trimming removed 4 bases from V and 5 bases from J, with 15 bases in between. CDR1 is SGHDN and CDR2 is FVKESK in the germline V gene. This CDR3 is built from 15 residues. The DNA for the CDR3 is TGTGCCAGCAGCCCCGGGACCGGGGGAAACAATGAGCAGTTCTTC. This encodes CASSPGTGGNNEQFF.

This chain links TRBV28 with TRBJ2-3; D is unresolved. From germline, CDR1 is MDHEN and CDR2 SYDVKM. This CDR3 is 12 amino acids long. V dropped 6 bases and J dropped 3 bases, with 7 bases sitting between them. The CDR3 DNA reads as TGTGCCAGCAGGTCTAGTACAGATACGCAGTATTTT. As protein: CASRSSTDTQYF.

The CDR3 region is CASSLSRAHEQFF. The CDR3 nucleotides read TGTGCCAGCAGTTTAAGCCGTGCTCATGAGCAGTTCTTC. The chain carries TRBV12-3 or TRBV12-4 and TRBJ2-1; D remains unclear. Trimming shortened V by 2 bases and J by 8 bases, and 10 bases separated the two germline ends. CDR3 length: 13 amino acids.

This clone was detected only a few times. The chain joins TRBV3-1 (or the pseudogene TRBV3-2) to TRBJ2-1; TRBD2 agrees at 8 bases. V gave up 3 bases and J gave up 11 bases; unmatched junction bases: 15. Per the germline V gene, CDR1 is LGHDT and CDR2 is YNNKEL (reference sequence). This CDR3 is 16 amino acids long. DNA for the CDR3: TGTGCCAGCAGCCAGGTCTTTCTTGCGGGAGGCCTCAAGCAGTTCTTC. The encoded protein is CASSQVFLAGGLKQFF.

V usage is TRBV5-6 and J usage is TRBJ1-5; D uncertain. In germline, CDR1 is SGHDT, CDR2 YYEEEE. V was pared by 4 bases and J by 4 bases, with 12 bases between. The CDR3 contains 14 residues. CDR3 region: CASSVDGRNQPQHF. The CDR3 DNA follows: TGTGCCAGCAGCGTGGACGGTAGAAATCAGCCCCAGCATTTT.

The CDR3 is CASSRTSGDYNEQFF. DNA of the CDR3: TGTGCCAGCAGCCGTACTAGCGGAGACTACAATGAGCAGTTCTTC. The V and J genes are TRBV11-2 and TRBJ2-1; 8 nucleotides line up with TRBD2. This CDR3 has 15 residues. With V trimmed by 5 bases and J by 3 bases, 6 bases remained unmatched. Germline values: CDR1 SGHAT, CDR2 FQNNGV.

This chain links TRBV29-1 with TRBJ1-3; 11 bases fit TRBD1. The CDR3 length is 14 residues. V lost 7 bases to trimming and J lost 0 bases; unmatched junction nucleotides: 2. Germline loops: CDR1 SQVTM, CDR2 ANQGSEA. CDR3 in DNA: TGCAGCGCCGGGACAGGGGGCTCTGGAAACACCATATATTTT. This codes for CSAGTGGSGNTIYF.

The chain links TRBV7-9 to TRBJ1-1; D is perhaps TRBD1 (6 bases). The V gene's germline CDR1 is SEHNR and CDR2 FQNEAQ (reference sequence). V gave up 1 base and J gave up 0 bases, with 9 bases separating them. The CDR3 has 15 amino acids. CDR3 amino acids: CASSLEGHLNTEAFF. CDR3 in DNA: TGTGCCAGCAGCTTAGAGGGACACCTGAACACTGAAGCTTTCTTT.

This clone has just a few counts. The rearrangement links TRBV30 to TRBJ1-5; the D gene is possibly TRBD1 (6 bases). V lost 3 bases and J 3 bases, leaving 18 bases between the germline ends. CDR3 length: 16 amino acids. CDR1 GTSNPN and CDR2 SVGIG come from the germline V gene (reference sequence). The CDR3 region is CAWSVRGGPVNQPQHF. Written as DNA, the CDR3 is TGTGCCTGGAGCGTTCGCGGGGGGCCAGTCAATCAGCCCCAGCATTTT.

The CDR3 here is CAWSFYRGLDLIHSPLHF. The CDR3 nucleotides read TGTGCCTGGAGTTTTTACAGGGGGCTCGACCTAATACATTCACCCCTCCACTTT. The chain is built from TRBV30 and TRBJ1-6; 9 bases match TRBD1. From germline, CDR1 is GTSNPN and CDR2 SVGIG (reference sequence). V dropped 2 bases and J dropped 8; count of bases not matched to a gene: 16. The CDR3 runs to 18 residues.

This clone was detected once. The CDR3 DNA reads as TGTGCCAGCAGCGTAGGCATCCGGGAGGAGGAAGAGCAGTTCTTC. Translating gives CASSVGIREEEEQFF. The gene calls are TRBV9 and TRBJ2-1; 7 bases are a match to TRBD2. The germline CDR1 and CDR2 sequences are SGDLS and YYNGEE. The CDR3 sequence is 15 residues long. With 0 bases clipped from V and 10 bases from J, the junction kept 10 bases outside the gene matches.

The V call is TRBV24-1, the J call TRBJ2-1; 9 bases agree with TRBD2. The germline CDR1 and CDR2 sequences are KGHDR and SFDVKD. V lost 3 bases, J lost 4 bases, and 6 bases stayed unmatched. The CDR3 is 16 amino acids. The CDR3 region is CATSDPGTSNYNEQFF. The CDR3 DNA is TGTGCCACCAGTGATCCCGGGACTAGCAATTACAATGAGCAGTTCTTC.